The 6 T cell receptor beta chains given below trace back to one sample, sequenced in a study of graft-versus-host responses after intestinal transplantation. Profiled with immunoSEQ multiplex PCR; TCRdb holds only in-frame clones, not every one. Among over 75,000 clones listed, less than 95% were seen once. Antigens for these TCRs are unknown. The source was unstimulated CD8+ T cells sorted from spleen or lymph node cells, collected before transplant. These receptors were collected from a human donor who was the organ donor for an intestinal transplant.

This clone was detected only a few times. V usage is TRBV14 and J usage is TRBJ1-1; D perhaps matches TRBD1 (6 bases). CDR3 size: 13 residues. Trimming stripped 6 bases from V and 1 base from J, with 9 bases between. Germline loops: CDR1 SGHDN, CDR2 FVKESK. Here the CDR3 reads CASRPTGNTEAFF. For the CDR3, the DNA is TGTGCCAGCAGGCCGACAGGGAACACTGAAGCTTTCTTT. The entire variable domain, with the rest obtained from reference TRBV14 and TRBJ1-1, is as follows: EAGVTQFPSHSVIEKGQTVTLRCDPISGHDNLYWYRRVMGKEIKFLLHFVKESKQDESGMPNNRFLAERTGGTYSTLKVQPAELEDSGVYFCASRPTGNTEAFFGQGTRLTVV.

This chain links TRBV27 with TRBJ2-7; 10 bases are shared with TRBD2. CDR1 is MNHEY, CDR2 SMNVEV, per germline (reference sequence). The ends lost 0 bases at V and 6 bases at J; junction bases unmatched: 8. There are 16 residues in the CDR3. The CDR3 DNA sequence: TGTGCCAGCAGTTTATCGTCTAGCGGGAGTTTTTCCGAGCAGTACTTC. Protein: CASSLSSSGSFSEQYF.

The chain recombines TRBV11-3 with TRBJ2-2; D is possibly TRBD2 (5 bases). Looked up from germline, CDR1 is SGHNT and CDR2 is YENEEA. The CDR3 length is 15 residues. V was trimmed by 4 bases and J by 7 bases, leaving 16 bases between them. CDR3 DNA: TGTGCCAGCAGCTCGAGGGTTGCGGCAGACGGGGAGCTGTTTTTT. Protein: CASSSRVAADGELFF. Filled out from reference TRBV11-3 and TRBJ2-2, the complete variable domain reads EAGVVQSPRYKIIEKKQPVAFWCNPISGHNTLYWYLQNLGQGPELLIRYENEEAVDDSQLPKDRFSAERLKGVDSTLKIQPAELGDSAVYLCASSSRVAADGELFFGEGSRLTVL.

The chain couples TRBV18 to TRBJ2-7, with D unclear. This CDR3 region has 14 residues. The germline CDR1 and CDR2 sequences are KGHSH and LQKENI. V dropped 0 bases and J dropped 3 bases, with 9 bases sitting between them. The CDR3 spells CASSPPRFLYEQYF. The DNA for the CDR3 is TGTGCCAGCTCACCACCCCGTTTCCTCTACGAGCAGTACTTC.

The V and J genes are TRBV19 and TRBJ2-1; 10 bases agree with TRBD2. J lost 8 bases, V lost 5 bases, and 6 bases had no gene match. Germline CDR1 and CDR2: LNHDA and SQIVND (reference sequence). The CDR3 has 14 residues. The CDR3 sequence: CASSDTLAGDEQFF. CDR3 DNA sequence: TGTGCCAGTAGTGACACTCTAGCGGGAGATGAGCAGTTCTTC.

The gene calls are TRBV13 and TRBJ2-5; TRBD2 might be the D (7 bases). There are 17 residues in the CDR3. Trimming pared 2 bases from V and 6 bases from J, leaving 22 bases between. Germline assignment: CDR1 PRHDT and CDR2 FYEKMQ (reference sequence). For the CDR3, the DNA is TGTGCCAGCAGCTTACCCTTTGGGGGGGGGCCTATAAAGACCCAGTACTTC. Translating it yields CASSLPFGGGPIKTQYF.